This T cell receptor beta chain was documented in a study of Ad26.COV2.S vaccination and SARS-CoV-2 variants. Across the whole study: The donor was enrolled in the Ad26.COV2.S arm of the COV1001 trial.

Described treatment: 15 to 20 received Ad26.COV2.S at low or high dose, single or two shots; 5 received placebo; per-sample allocation not given. Day 63 after the first injection of vaccine or placebo was the sampling time. Vaccine was an Ad26 vector expressing Wuhan-strain SARS-CoV-2 spike. The study, taken as a whole, reports: The analyses of TCR breadth and depth may have understated the size of total T cell responses.

This CDR3 has 15 residues. The germline CDR1 and CDR2 sequences are SGHDN and FVKESK. With 4 bases clipped from V and 6 bases from J, the junction kept 6 bases outside the gene matches. The data were produced by immunoSEQ multiplex PCR, yet TCRdb's version contains in-frame clones alone and is incomplete. The sample records some 520,000 clones, around 88% being singletons. On this clone itself: What it binds is unknown.

The sample consisted of peripheral blood, taken in a trial of Ad26.COV2.S vaccine versus placebo. The sequence was collected from a person between 18 and 59 years old who received the Ad26.COV2.S COVID-19 vaccine or a placebo. The chain uses TRBV14 and TRBJ2-7; 13 bases line up with TRBD2. The chain's CDR3 is CASSPQWTSGSEQYF. The CDR3 bases are TGTGCCAGCAGCCCCCAATGGACTAGCGGGAGCGAGCAGTACTTC. Variable domain in full (rest from reference TRBV14 and TRBJ2-7): EAGVTQFPSHSVIEKGQTVTLRCDPISGHDNLYWYRRVMGKEIKFLLHFVKESKQDESGMPNNRFLAERTGGTYSTLKVQPAELEDSGVYFCASSPQWTSGSEQYFGPGTRLTVT.